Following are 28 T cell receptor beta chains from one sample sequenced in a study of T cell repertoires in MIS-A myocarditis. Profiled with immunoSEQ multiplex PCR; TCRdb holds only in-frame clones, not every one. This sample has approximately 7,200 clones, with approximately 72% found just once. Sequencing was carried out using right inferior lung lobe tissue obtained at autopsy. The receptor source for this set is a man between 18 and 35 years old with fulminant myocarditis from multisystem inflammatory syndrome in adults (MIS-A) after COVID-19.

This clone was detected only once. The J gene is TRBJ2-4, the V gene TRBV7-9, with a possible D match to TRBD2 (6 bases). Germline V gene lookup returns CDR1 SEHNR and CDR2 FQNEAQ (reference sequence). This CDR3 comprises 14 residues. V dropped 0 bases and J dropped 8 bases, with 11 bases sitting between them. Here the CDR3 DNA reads TGTGCCAGCAGCTTAGCGCGCAGGGAGGACATTCAGTACTTC. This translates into CASSLARREDIQYF.

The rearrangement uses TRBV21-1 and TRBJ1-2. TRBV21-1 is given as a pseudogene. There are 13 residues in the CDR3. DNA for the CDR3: TGTGCCAGCAGGAGAGCGAGCGGAGGAGGCTACACCTTC. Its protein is CASRRASGGGYTF.

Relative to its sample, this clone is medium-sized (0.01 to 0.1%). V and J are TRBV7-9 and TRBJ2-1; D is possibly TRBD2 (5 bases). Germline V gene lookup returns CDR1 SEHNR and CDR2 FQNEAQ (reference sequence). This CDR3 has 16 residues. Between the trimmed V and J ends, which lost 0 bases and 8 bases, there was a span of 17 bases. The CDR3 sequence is CASSLARFTSSDEQFF. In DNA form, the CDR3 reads TGTGCCAGCAGCTTAGCGCGTTTTACTAGTAGTGATGAGCAGTTCTTC.

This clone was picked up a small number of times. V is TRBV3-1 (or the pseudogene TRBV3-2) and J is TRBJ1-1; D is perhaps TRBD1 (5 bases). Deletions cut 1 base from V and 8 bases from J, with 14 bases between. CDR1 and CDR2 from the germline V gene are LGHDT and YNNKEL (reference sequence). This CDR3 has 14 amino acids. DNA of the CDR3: TGTGCCAGCAGCCAAGGGGGCCCCCGCCGGGAAGCTTTCTTT. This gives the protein CASSQGGPRREAFF.

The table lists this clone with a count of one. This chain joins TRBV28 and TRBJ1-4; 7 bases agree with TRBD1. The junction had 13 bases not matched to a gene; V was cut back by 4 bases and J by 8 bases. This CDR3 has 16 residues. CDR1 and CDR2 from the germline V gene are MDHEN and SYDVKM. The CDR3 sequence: CASSSPLGTRGEKLFF. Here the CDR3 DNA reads TGTGCCAGCAGTTCCCCTTTGGGGACCAGGGGGGAAAAACTGTTTTTT. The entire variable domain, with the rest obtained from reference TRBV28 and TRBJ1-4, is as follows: DVKVTQSSRYLVKRTGEKVFLECVQDMDHENMFWYRQDPGLGLRLIYFSYDVKMKEKGDIPEGYSVSREKKERFSLILESASTNQTSMYLCASSSPLGTRGEKLFFGSGTQLSVL.

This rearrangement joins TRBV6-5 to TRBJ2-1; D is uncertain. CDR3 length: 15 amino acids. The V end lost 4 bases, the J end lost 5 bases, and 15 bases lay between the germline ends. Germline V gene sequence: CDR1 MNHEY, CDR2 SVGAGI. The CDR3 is CASSSSSRSNNEQFF. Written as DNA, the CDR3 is TGTGCCAGCAGTTCTAGTAGCCGATCCAACAATGAGCAGTTCTTC.

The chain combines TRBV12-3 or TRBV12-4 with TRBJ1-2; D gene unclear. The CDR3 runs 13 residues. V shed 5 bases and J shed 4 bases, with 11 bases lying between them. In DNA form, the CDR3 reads TGTGCCAGCAGTCCTCGTCTTGGCTATGGCTACACCTTC. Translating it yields CASSPRLGYGYTF.

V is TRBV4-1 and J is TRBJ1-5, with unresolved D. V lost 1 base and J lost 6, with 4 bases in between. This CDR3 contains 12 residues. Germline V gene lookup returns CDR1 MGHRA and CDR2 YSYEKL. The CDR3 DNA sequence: TGCGCCAGCAGCCAAGGGCGTCAGCCCCAGCATTTT. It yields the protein CASSQGRQPQHF.

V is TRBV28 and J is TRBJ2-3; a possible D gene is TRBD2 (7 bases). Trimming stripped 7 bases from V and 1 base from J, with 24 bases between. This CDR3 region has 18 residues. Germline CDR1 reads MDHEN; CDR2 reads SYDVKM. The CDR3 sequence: CASIEAKGGGLGTDTQYF. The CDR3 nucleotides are TGTGCCAGCATTGAAGCTAAGGGAGGGGGTTTGGGCACAGATACGCAGTATTTT.

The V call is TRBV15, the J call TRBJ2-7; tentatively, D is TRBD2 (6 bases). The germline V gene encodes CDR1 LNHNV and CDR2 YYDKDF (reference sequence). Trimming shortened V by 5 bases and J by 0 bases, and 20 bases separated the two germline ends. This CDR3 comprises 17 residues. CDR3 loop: CATSRELAALSSYEQYF. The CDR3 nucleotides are TGTGCCACCAGCCGGGAGCTAGCTGCCTTGAGCTCCTACGAGCAGTACTTC.

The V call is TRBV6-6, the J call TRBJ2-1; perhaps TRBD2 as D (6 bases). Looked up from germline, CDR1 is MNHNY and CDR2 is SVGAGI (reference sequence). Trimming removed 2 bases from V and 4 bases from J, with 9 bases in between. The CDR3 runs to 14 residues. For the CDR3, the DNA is TGTGCCAGCAGTTACGGACGGGGGTACAATGAGCAGTTCTTC. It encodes CASSYGRGYNEQFF.

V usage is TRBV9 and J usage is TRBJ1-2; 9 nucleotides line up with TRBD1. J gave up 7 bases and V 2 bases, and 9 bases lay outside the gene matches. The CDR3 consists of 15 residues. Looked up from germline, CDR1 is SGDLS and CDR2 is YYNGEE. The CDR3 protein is CASSVGTGKNSGYTF. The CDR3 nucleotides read TGTGCCAGCAGCGTCGGGACAGGGAAGAATAGTGGCTACACCTTC.

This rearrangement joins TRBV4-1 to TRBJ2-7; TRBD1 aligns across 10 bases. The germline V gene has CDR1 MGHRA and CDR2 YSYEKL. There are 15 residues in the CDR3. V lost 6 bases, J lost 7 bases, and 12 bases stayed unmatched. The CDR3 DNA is TGCGCCAGCAGTAGTACGGGACAGGGGTTGGGGGAGCAGTACTTC. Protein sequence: CASSSTGQGLGEQYF.

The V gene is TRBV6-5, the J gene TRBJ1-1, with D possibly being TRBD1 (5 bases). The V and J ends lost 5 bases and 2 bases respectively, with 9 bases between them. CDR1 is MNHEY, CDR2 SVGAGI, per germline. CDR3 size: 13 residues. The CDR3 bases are TGTGCCAGCAGTACGGGGCCCAACACTGAAGCTTTCTTT. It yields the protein CASSTGPNTEAFF.

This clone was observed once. As DNA, the CDR3 is TGTGCCAGCAGTCCCCGACTAGCGGGGGAAAAAGAGACCCAGTACTTC. Its protein is CASSPRLAGEKETQYF. The chain employs TRBV28 and TRBJ2-5; 12 bases are a match to TRBD2. The CDR3 runs to 16 residues. The germline gives CDR1 MDHEN, CDR2 SYDVKM. J gave up 3 bases and V 5 bases, and 7 bases lay outside the gene matches.

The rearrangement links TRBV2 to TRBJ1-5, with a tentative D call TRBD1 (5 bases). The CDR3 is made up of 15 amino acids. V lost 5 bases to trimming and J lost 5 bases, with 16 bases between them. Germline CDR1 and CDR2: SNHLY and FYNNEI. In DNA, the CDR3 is TGTGCCAGCAGTCCTGGGGGTAACTTCGATCAGCCCCAGCATTTT. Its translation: CASSPGGNFDQPQHF.

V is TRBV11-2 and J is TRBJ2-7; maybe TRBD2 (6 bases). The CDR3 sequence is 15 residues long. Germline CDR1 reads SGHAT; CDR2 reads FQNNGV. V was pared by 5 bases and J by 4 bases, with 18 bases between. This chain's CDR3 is CASSPTTGVRYEQYF. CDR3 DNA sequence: TGTGCCAGCAGCCCCACGACGGGGGTCAGGTACGAGCAGTACTTC.

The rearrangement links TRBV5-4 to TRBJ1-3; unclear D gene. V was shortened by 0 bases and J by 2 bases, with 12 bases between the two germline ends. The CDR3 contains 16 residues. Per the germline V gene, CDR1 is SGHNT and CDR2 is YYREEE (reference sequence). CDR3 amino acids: CASSLDLDWPGNTIYF. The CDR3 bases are TGTGCCAGCAGCTTGGACTTAGACTGGCCTGGAAACACCATATATTTT.

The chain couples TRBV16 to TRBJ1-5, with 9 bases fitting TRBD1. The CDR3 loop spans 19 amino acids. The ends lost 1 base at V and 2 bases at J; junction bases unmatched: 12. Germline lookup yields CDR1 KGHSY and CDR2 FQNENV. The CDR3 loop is CASSQFVGTGWVRNQPQHF. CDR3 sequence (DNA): TGTGCCAGCAGCCAATTCGTCGGGACAGGGTGGGTCCGCAATCAGCCCCAGCATTTT.

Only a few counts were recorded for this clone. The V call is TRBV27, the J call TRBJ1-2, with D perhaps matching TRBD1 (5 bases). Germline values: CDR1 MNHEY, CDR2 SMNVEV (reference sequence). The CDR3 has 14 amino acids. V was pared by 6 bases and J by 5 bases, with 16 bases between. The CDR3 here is CASSPGQFRYGYTF. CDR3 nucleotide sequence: TGTGCCAGCAGCCCGGGGCAGTTCAGATATGGCTACACCTTC.

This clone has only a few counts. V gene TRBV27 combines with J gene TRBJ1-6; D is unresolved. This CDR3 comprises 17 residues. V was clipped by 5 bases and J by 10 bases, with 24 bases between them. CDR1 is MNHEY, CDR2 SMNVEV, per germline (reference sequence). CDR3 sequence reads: CASSLNSRGGLGSPLHF. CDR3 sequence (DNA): TGTGCCAGCAGTCTAAATTCCCGGGGAGGGCTTGGCTCACCCCTCCACTTT.

The CDR3 DNA reads as TGTGCCAGCAGCCAAGATTGGGCCCCATCATACGATGGCTACACCTTC. This encodes CASSQDWAPSYDGYTF. This rearrangement joins TRBV4-2 to TRBJ1-2; D gene ambiguous. The germline CDR1 and CDR2 sequences are LGHNA and YNFKEQ. CDR3 length: 16 amino acids. V gave up 0 bases and J gave up 6 bases, with 17 bases separating them.

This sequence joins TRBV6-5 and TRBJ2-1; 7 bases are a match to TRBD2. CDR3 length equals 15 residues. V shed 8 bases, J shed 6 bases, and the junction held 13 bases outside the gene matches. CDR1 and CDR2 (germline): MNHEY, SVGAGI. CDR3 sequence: CASGPWGEGFNEQFF. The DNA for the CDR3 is TGTGCCAGCGGCCCGTGGGGGGAGGGGTTCAATGAGCAGTTCTTC.

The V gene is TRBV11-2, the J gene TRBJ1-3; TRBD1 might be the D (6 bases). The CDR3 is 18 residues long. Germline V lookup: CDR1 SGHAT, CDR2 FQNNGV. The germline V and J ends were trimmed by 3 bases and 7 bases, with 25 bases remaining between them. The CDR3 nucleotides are TGTGCCAGCAGCTTTAGAGGTGTATTTAGCGGGGGCGCGAACACCATATATTTT. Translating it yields CASSFRGVFSGGANTIYF.

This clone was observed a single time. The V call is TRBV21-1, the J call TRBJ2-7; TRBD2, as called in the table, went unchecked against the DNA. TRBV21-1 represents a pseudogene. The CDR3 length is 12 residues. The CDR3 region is CADPGSSYEQYF. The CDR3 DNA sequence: TGTGCCGACCCGGGATCCTCCTACGAGCAGTACTTC.

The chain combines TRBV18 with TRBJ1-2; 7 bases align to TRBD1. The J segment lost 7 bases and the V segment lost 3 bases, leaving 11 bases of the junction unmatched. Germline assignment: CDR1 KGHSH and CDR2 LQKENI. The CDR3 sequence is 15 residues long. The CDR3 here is CASSPSFQGGVGYTF. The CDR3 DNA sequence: TGTGCCAGCTCACCGAGCTTCCAGGGGGGAGTTGGCTACACCTTC.

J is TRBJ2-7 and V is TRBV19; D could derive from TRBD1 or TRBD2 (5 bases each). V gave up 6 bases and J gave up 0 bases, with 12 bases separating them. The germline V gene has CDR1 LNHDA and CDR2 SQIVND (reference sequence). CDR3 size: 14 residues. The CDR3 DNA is TGTGCCAGTAGCGGGGACCTAAACTCCTACGAGCAGTACTTC. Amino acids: CASSGDLNSYEQYF.

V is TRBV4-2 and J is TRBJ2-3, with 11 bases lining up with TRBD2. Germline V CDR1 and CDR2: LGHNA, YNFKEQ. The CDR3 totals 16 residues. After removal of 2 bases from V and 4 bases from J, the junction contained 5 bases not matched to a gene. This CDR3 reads CASSQLTSGNADTQYF. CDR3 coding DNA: TGTGCCAGCAGCCAACTGACTAGCGGGAACGCAGATACGCAGTATTTT.